This passage covers 27 T cell receptor beta chains from one sample sequenced in a study of CD8 T cells in ankylosing spondylitis. Study-wide results and limits: Fewer than 10 highly homologous variants made up a TCR beta motif that seemed to typify ankylosing spondylitis blood.

TCRdb reprocessed the 5' RACE reads via MiXCR and lists one record per CDR3 protein. Counted here are under 850,000 distinct CDR3 sequences, around 17% occurring once; the ten biggest clones make up 19%. Their target antigens are unknown. The sequenced material came from blood, either unsorted or a sorted T cell fraction (not recorded which). All receptors come from a male donor with ankylosing spondylitis.

At least ten counts were recorded for this clonotype. The chain recombines TRBV6-2 or TRBV6-3 with TRBJ2-3, with TRBD2 matching 14 bases. The CDR3 loop spans 22 amino acids. Germline V lookup: CDR1 MNHEY, CDR2 SVGEGT. V lost 5 bases and J lost 1; bases outside the gene matches: 20. The CDR3 sequence: CASSPDHLTSGRAVYGTDTQYF. The CDR3 DNA reads as TGTGCCAGCAGTCCCGATCATCTGACTAGCGGGAGGGCGGTGTATGGCACAGATACGCAGTATTTT.

This clonotype was seen a handful of times. The chain employs TRBV15 and TRBJ2-1; TRBD2 matches 9 bases. The length of the CDR3 is 15 residues. The ends lost 3 bases at V and 4 bases at J; junction bases unmatched: 4. From germline, CDR1 is LNHNV and CDR2 YYDKDF (reference sequence). DNA for the CDR3: TGTGCCACCAGCAGCGGACTAGCGCGTTACAATGAGCAGTTCTTC. As protein: CATSSGLARYNEQFF.

V is TRBV24-1 and J is TRBJ2-1; 11 bases fit TRBD1. The CDR3 is made up of 16 amino acids. The germline gives CDR1 KGHDR, CDR2 SFDVKD. The V gene end was trimmed by 3 bases and the J gene end by 5 bases; junction bases not matched to a gene: 5. The chain's CDR3 is CATSDPRDRGNNEQFF. The CDR3 DNA reads TGTGCCACCAGTGATCCCCGGGACAGGGGGAACAATGAGCAGTTCTTC.

The sample holds a few counts of this clonotype. CDR3 region: CASSLGRTMDTQYF. The CDR3 nucleotides are TGTGCCAGCAGTTTGGGGCGGACCATGGATACGCAGTATTTT. This chain joins TRBV6-5 and TRBJ2-3, with a tentative D call TRBD1 (5 bases). The CDR3 sequence is 14 residues long. With 4 bases removed from V and 6 bases from J, the gap between germline ends came to 14 bases. Germline CDR1 and CDR2: MNHEY and SVGAGI.

This clonotype has just a few counts. The chain is built from TRBV7-9 and TRBJ2-5; 8 positions match TRBD1. The germline gives CDR1 SEHNR, CDR2 FQNEAQ (reference sequence). The CDR3 extends over 15 amino acids. V lost 3 bases and J lost 3; bases outside the gene matches: 6. The DNA for the CDR3 is TGTGCCAGCAGCTTCGCAGGGACAGGTGAAGAGACCCAGTACTTC. As protein: CASSFAGTGEETQYF. The complete variable domain, with remaining parts taken from reference TRBV7-9 and TRBJ2-5, reads DTGVSQNPRHKITKRGQNVTFRCDPISEHNRLYWYRQTLGQGPEFLTYFQNEAQLEKSRLLSDRFSAERPKGSFSTLEIQRTEQGDSAMYLCASSFAGTGEETQYFGPGTRLLVL.

CDR3 amino acids: CASSQDPVRSHEQFF. CDR3 DNA: TGTGCCAGCAGCCAAGATCCGGTCAGGAGCCATGAGCAGTTCTTC. This chain uses TRBV3-1 with TRBJ2-1; no clear D. V was cut by 0 bases and J by 8 bases, with 14 bases left in between. The CDR3 extends over 15 amino acids. Germline CDR1 is LGHDT and CDR2 is YNNKEL (reference sequence).

This clonotype has a handful of counts. The chain couples TRBV29-1 to TRBJ2-1; the match to TRBD2 covers 7 bases. Germline CDR1 reads SQVTM; CDR2 reads ANQGSEA. The V and J ends lost 7 bases and 7 bases, in that order; junction bases with no gene match: 10. CDR3 length: 13 residues. Here the CDR3 reads CSDRNGGGNEQFF. CDR3 bases: TGCAGCGACAGAAACGGCGGGGGTAATGAGCAGTTCTTC.

This clonotype has only one observation. The chain recombines TRBV10-3 with TRBJ2-7; maybe TRBD1 (5 bases). This CDR3 is 14 amino acids long. Germline loops: CDR1 ENHRY, CDR2 SYGVKD. V was trimmed by 6 bases and J by 3 bases, leaving 15 bases between them. CDR3 sequence (DNA): TGTGCCATCAGAAGGACAAGGACCGACTACGAGCAGTACTTC. It yields the protein CAIRRTRTDYEQYF.

This chain joins TRBV4-1 and TRBJ2-6, with 7 bases matching TRBD1. There are 17 residues in the CDR3. V shed 1 base and J 1 base; nucleotides not matched to a gene: 4. Germline lookup yields CDR1 MGHRA and CDR2 YSYEKL. Here the CDR3 DNA reads TGCGCCAGCAGCCAAGCCACGACAGGGTCTGGGGCCAACGTCCTGACTTTC. Protein product: CASSQATTGSGANVLTF.

V usage is TRBV7-2 and J usage is TRBJ2-7, with 11 bases that match TRBD2. Germline V lookup: CDR1 SGHTA, CDR2 FQGNSA. The CDR3 totals 16 residues. Trimming removed 5 bases from V and 0 bases from J; junction bases left unmatched: 6. DNA for the CDR3: TGTGCCAGCAGCCCCGGGACTAGCGGACTCTCCTACGAGCAGTACTTC. Amino acid sequence: CASSPGTSGLSYEQYF.

This clonotype was counted a few times. This sequence joins TRBV20-1 and TRBJ1-5; no clear D gene. There are 15 residues in the CDR3. Germline V lookup: CDR1 DFQATT, CDR2 SNEGSKA (reference sequence). The germline V and J ends were trimmed by 6 bases and 3 bases, with 18 bases remaining between them. The CDR3 DNA sequence: TGCAGTGCCCATCCGGCCAAGGGATCCAATCAGCCCCAGCATTTT. Translated: CSAHPAKGSNQPQHF.

The V and J genes are TRBV4-2 and TRBJ1-2; D uncertain. Between the trimmed V and J ends, which lost 0 bases and 2 bases, there was a span of 10 bases. The CDR3 covers 15 residues. The germline CDR1 and CDR2 sequences are LGHNA and YNFKEQ. The CDR3 coding sequence is TGTGCCAGCAGCCAAGAAATCGGAACCAACTATGGCTACACCTTC. Translating it yields CASSQEIGTNYGYTF.

The V call is TRBV20-1, the J call TRBJ1-5; 10 nucleotides agree with TRBD1. Unmatched junction bases numbered 13, after V lost 3 bases and J lost 5 bases. Germline V gene sequence: CDR1 DFQATT, CDR2 SNEGSKA (reference sequence). The CDR3 is 17 residues long. CDR3 coding DNA: TGCAGTGCTAGCGATGCAATTGGACAGGGGGATCATCAGCCCCAGCATTTT. This codes for CSASDAIGQGDHQPQHF.

The CDR3 bases are TGTGCCAGCAGCAAATCGGACCCAAAACAGGGGGCGGCTGAAAAACTGTTTTTT. Translation: CASSKSDPKQGAAEKLFF. The rearrangement links TRBV21-1 to TRBJ1-4; TRBD1 was called by the table and not checked on the DNA. TRBV21-1 is tagged as a pseudogene. The CDR3 is 18 amino acids.

The CDR3 region has the DNA TGTGCCAGCAGTTACCGGGACACCTACTACGAGCAGTACTTC. Translated, it gives CASSYRDTYYEQYF. The J gene is TRBJ2-7, the V gene TRBV6-2 or TRBV6-3; perhaps TRBD1 as D (6 bases). With 2 bases removed from V and 3 bases from J, the gap between germline ends came to 11 bases. This CDR3 comprises 14 residues. CDR1 is MNHEY and CDR2 is SVGEGT in the germline V gene.

The chain has TRBV7-2 and TRBJ1-1; 8 nucleotides agree with TRBD1. The CDR3 consists of 15 residues. The germline CDR1 and CDR2 sequences are SGHTA and FQGNSA. With V trimmed by 4 bases and J by 1 base, 5 bases remained unmatched. The CDR3 sequence is CASSSGTGANTEAFF. In nucleotides, the CDR3 is TGTGCCAGCAGCTCTGGGACAGGCGCGAACACTGAAGCTTTCTTT.

The chain uses TRBV7-9 and TRBJ1-2; D ambiguous. Per the germline V gene, CDR1 is SEHNR and CDR2 is FQNEAQ (reference sequence). CDR3 length: 17 amino acids. V lost 0 bases, J lost 4 bases, and 18 bases lay in between. The CDR3 DNA follows: TGTGCCAGCAGCTTAGCAGTGAATCGGCAGGCAAGCTATGGCTACACCTTC. This codes for CASSLAVNRQASYGYTF.

The gene calls are TRBV6-1 and TRBJ1-1; 9 bases line up with TRBD1. Germline V gene lookup returns CDR1 MNHNS and CDR2 SASEGT. This CDR3 comprises 15 residues. Trimming at V came to 4 bases and at J to 1 base, leaving 4 bases not matched to a gene. The CDR3, as DNA: TGTGCCAGCAGTGCGTCGACAGGGGGGAACACTGAAGCTTTCTTT. This encodes CASSASTGGNTEAFF.

The V and J genes are TRBV3-1 and TRBJ2-7; a weak D match, TRBD2 (5 bases). The CDR3 contains 14 residues. CDR1 and CDR2 from the germline V gene are LGHDT and YNNKEL (reference sequence). The V end lost 8 bases, the J end lost 0 bases, and 14 bases lay between the germline ends. The CDR3 protein is CASLKSGSSYEQYF. CDR3 coding DNA: TGTGCCAGCCTTAAGTCGGGATCCTCCTACGAGCAGTACTTC.

The chain employs TRBV28 and TRBJ2-2; 15 nucleotides agree with TRBD2. The V and J ends lost 5 bases and 9 bases, in that order; junction bases with no gene match: 7. The germline gives CDR1 MDHEN, CDR2 SYDVKM. This CDR3 comprises 16 residues. This CDR3 reads CASSPSGTSGRRELFF. The CDR3 nucleotides are TGTGCCAGCAGTCCCTCCGGGACTAGCGGGAGGAGGGAGCTGTTTTTT.

This clonotype has only a few counts. The V call is TRBV7-9, the J call TRBJ2-3; perhaps TRBD1 as D (6 bases). Germline CDR1 SEHNR, CDR2 FQNEAQ (reference sequence). The CDR3 sequence is 12 residues long. The ends were cut back, 5 bases at V and 9 bases at J, with 12 bases in the middle. The CDR3 loop reads CASSLRDTTQYF. The CDR3 nucleotides read TGTGCCAGCAGCCTCCGGGACACGACGCAGTATTTT.

Only a few counts were recorded for this clonotype. The chain is built from TRBV29-1 and TRBJ1-1; 7 bases are shared with TRBD1. V trimming: 2 bases; J trimming: 6 bases; junction bases outside the gene matches: 3. The V gene's germline CDR1 is SQVTM and CDR2 ANQGSEA. This CDR3 spans 12 amino acids. The DNA for the CDR3 is TGCAGCGTTGAATTAGGGGGCCCTGAAGCTTTCTTT. Amino acid sequence: CSVELGGPEAFF. Drawing the rest from reference TRBV29-1 and TRBJ1-1, the complete variable domain is SAVISQKPSRDICQRGTSLTIQCQVDSQVTMMFWYRQQPGQSLTLIATANQGSEATYESGFVIDKFPISRPNLTFSTLTVSNMSPEDSSIYLCSVELGGPEAFFGQGTRLTVV.

This clonotype turned up a few times. The V and J genes are TRBV7-8 and TRBJ2-7, with 10 positions matching TRBD2. Germline V CDR1 and CDR2: SGHVS, FQNEAQ. V shed 1 base and J 5 bases; nucleotides not matched to a gene: 8. The CDR3 is 16 amino acids. Here the CDR3 reads CASSLGSGGPGDEQYF. The CDR3 nucleotides are TGTGCCAGCAGCTTAGGTAGCGGGGGGCCGGGGGACGAGCAGTACTTC.

The gene calls are TRBV20-1 and TRBJ2-7; D possibly uses TRBD1 or TRBD2 (5 bases each). Deletions cut 3 bases from V and 4 bases from J, with 10 bases between. Germline V gene lookup returns CDR1 DFQATT and CDR2 SNEGSKA (reference sequence). There are 12 residues in the CDR3. CDR3 loop: CSARGEGYEQYF. In DNA, the CDR3 is TGCAGTGCTAGGGGGGAAGGGTACGAGCAGTACTTC.

The chain couples TRBV6-2 or TRBV6-3 to TRBJ2-7; no clear D. The CDR3 sequence is 12 residues long. Trimming removed 2 bases from V and 7 bases from J, with 9 bases in between. CDR1 MNHEY and CDR2 SVGEGT come from the germline V gene. CDR3 residues: CASSYGMGEQYF. The CDR3 nucleotides read TGTGCCAGCAGTTACGGTATGGGGGAGCAGTACTTC.

This clonotype was counted a few times. V gene TRBV20-1 combines with J gene TRBJ1-1, with D possibly TRBD1 on 5 matching bases. Trimming left V 6 bases short and J 4 bases short, with 15 bases between. The CDR3 loop spans 13 amino acids. Per the germline V gene, CDR1 is DFQATT and CDR2 is SNEGSKA (reference sequence). CDR3 coding DNA: TGCAGTGCACATAGGGGCGGTATCACTGAAGCTTTCTTT. Encoded protein: CSAHRGGITEAFF.

This clonotype has a count of ten or more. The rearrangement uses TRBV28 and TRBJ1-1, with D possibly being TRBD1 (5 bases). V was cut by 2 bases and J by 4 bases, with 17 bases left in between. CDR3 length: 16 residues. Germline V lookup: CDR1 MDHEN, CDR2 SYDVKM. CDR3 amino acids: CASSLVWGRARTEAFF. DNA for the CDR3: TGTGCCAGCAGTTTAGTTTGGGGCAGGGCGCGCACTGAAGCTTTCTTT.